The 18 T cell receptor beta chains in this list originate from one sample, sequenced in a study of T cell responses to AZD1222 COVID-19 vaccine. Here immunoSEQ multiplex PCR was the method, and the copy in TCRdb shows in-frame clones only, minus some. The sample records about 150,000 clones, around 90% being singletons. The sample consisted of peripheral blood, taken on day 0 of AZD1222 vaccination. The source of these receptors is an adult in good health.

This clone appeared a few times. The CDR3 reads CASCKQPPGSNQPQHF. Written as DNA, the CDR3 is TGTGCCAGCTGCAAACAGCCCCCGGGAAGCAATCAGCCCCAGCATTTT. This chain joins TRBV27 and TRBJ1-5; D uncertain. Deletions cut 8 bases from V and 1 base from J, with 18 bases between. Germline V CDR1 and CDR2: MNHEY, SMNVEV (reference sequence). The CDR3 spans 16 residues.

The chain combines TRBV6-5 with TRBJ2-7; no definite D call. There are 14 residues in the CDR3. The germline V and J ends were trimmed by 5 bases and 5 bases, with 16 bases remaining between them. Germline-derived CDR1 and CDR2 are MNHEY and SVGAGI. CDR3 nucleotide sequence: TGTGCCAGCAGTCCAACTCAGCCGTTGGACGAGCAGTACTTC. Encoded protein: CASSPTQPLDEQYF.

The chain has TRBV27 and TRBJ2-3; D is uncertain. This CDR3 is built from 14 residues. Trimming left V 3 bases short and J 5 bases short, with 12 bases between. Germline CDR1 MNHEY, CDR2 SMNVEV (reference sequence). CDR3 sequence (DNA): TGTGCCAGCAGTTTCTCGGTTCCCTTAGATACGCAGTATTTT. Translating it yields CASSFSVPLDTQYF.

CDR3 sequence reads: CASSKVRDYEQYF. CDR3 bases: TGTGCCAGCAGCAAAGTGCGGGACTACGAGCAGTACTTC. The rearrangement joins TRBV5-4 to TRBJ2-7; tentatively, D is TRBD2 (6 bases). Looked up from germline, CDR1 is SGHNT and CDR2 is YYREEE (reference sequence). V lost 4 bases to trimming and J lost 3 bases, with 11 bases between them. The CDR3 spans 13 residues.

The genes are TRBV28 and TRBJ1-2, with a tentative D call TRBD1 (6 bases). The germline V gene encodes CDR1 MDHEN and CDR2 SYDVKM. V was clipped by 6 bases and J by 2 bases, with 13 bases between them. The CDR3 loop spans 14 amino acids. DNA of the CDR3: TGTGCCAGCAGAACGGGGGGCTCGAACTATGGCTACACCTTC. It codes for CASRTGGSNYGYTF.

The chain couples TRBV7-2 to TRBJ2-1, with D perhaps TRBD2 (5 bases). Germline V gene lookup returns CDR1 SGHTA and CDR2 FQGNSA. V lost 5 bases to trimming and J lost 2 bases, with 10 bases between them. The CDR3 runs to 14 residues. The CDR3: CASSAGIAYNEQFF. Here the CDR3 DNA reads TGTGCCAGCAGCGCCGGGATCGCCTACAATGAGCAGTTCTTC. The whole variable domain, filled in from reference TRBV7-2 and TRBJ2-1, reads GAGVSQSPSNKVTEKGKDVELRCDPISGHTALYWYRQSLGQGLEFLIYFQGNSAPDKSGLPSDRFSAERTGGSVSTLTIQRTQQEDSAVYLCASSAGIAYNEQFFGPGTRLTVL.

This CDR3 is CASSLEGSSSYEQYF. The CDR3 DNA sequence: TGTGCCAGCAGCTTAGAGGGTTCGAGCTCCTACGAGCAGTACTTC. The chain combines TRBV11-2 with TRBJ2-7, with D unresolved. CDR3 length: 15 amino acids. In germline, CDR1 is SGHAT, CDR2 FQNNGV. Deletions cut 0 bases from V and 0 bases from J, with 9 bases between.

V usage is TRBV2 and J usage is TRBJ1-4; tentative D call: TRBD1 (5 bases). Looked up from germline, CDR1 is SNHLY and CDR2 is FYNNEI. V shed 8 bases and J shed 7 bases, with 14 bases lying between them. The CDR3 is 13 residues long. The CDR3 region has the DNA TGTGCCAGCGCCCAGGGCGCAGCTGAAAAACTGTTTTTT. Protein sequence: CASAQGAAEKLFF.

The chain has TRBV18 and TRBJ2-3, with 9 bases identical to TRBD1. CDR3 size: 16 residues. V was pared by 6 bases and J by 6 bases, with 13 bases of the junction left unmatched. CDR1 KGHSH and CDR2 LQKENI come from the germline V gene. This CDR3 is CASSLTGGAFSDTQYF. The CDR3 nucleotides are TGTGCCAGCTCCCTGACAGGGGGGGCGTTTTCCGATACGCAGTATTTT.

V is TRBV7-2 and J is TRBJ2-3; D may be TRBD1 (5 bases). Trimming removed 5 bases from V and 6 bases from J, with 27 bases in between. The germline V gene has CDR1 SGHTA and CDR2 FQGNSA. The CDR3 totals 18 residues. The CDR3, as DNA: TGTGCCAGCAGCCCGCGGTGGCCAGGGCCACGGTCCCCCGATACGCAGTATTTT. Translated: CASSPRWPGPRSPDTQYF.

The J gene is TRBJ1-2, the V gene TRBV7-2; a weak D match, TRBD1 (6 bases). Trimming cost V 3 bases and J 6 bases, with 20 bases left between them. This CDR3 spans 16 amino acids. The germline CDR1 and CDR2 sequences are SGHTA and FQGNSA. The CDR3 region is CASSFTPRGPPNGYTF. CDR3 nucleotide sequence: TGTGCCAGCAGCTTCACACCCCGGGGGCCTCCAAATGGCTACACCTTC.

The chain employs TRBV7-9 and TRBJ2-1; the match to TRBD2 covers 7 bases. V lost 2 bases, J lost 0 bases, and 1 base stayed unmatched. The CDR3 is made up of 15 amino acids. Germline V lookup: CDR1 SEHNR, CDR2 FQNEAQ (reference sequence). Here the CDR3 reads CASSLSGGSYNEQFF. Here the CDR3 DNA reads TGTGCCAGCAGCTTATCGGGGGGCTCCTACAATGAGCAGTTCTTC.

The V gene is TRBV2, the J gene TRBJ1-1, with TRBD1 matching 7 bases. V lost 6 bases and J lost 1; bases outside the gene matches: 2. There are 13 residues in the CDR3. Germline CDR1 SNHLY, CDR2 FYNNEI. The CDR3: CASRTGKNTEAFF. The DNA of the CDR3 is TGTGCCAGCAGGACAGGGAAGAACACTGAAGCTTTCTTT.

The rearrangement joins TRBV11-3 to TRBJ2-1, with 8 bases lining up with TRBD2. CDR1 is SGHNT and CDR2 is YENEEA in the germline V gene. The CDR3 is 14 amino acids. V shed 2 bases, J shed 6 bases, and the junction held 3 bases outside the gene matches. The CDR3, as DNA: TGTGCCAGCAGCTTAAATAGCGGGATCAATGAGCAGTTCTTC. It yields the protein CASSLNSGINEQFF.

The chain couples TRBV7-8 to TRBJ2-3; possible D gene TRBD2, 6 bases. Germline V lookup: CDR1 SGHVS, CDR2 FQNEAQ. This CDR3 spans 17 amino acids. With 5 bases removed from V and 1 base from J, the gap between germline ends came to 19 bases. The CDR3 is CASSPRASGGGTDTQYF. In DNA form, the CDR3 reads TGTGCCAGCAGCCCCCGGGCCTCCGGAGGGGGCACAGATACGCAGTATTTT.

This clone was seen just once. This chain's CDR3 is CASSLLQSSYNEQFF. The CDR3 bases are TGTGCCAGCAGCTTGCTACAGAGCTCCTACAATGAGCAGTTCTTC. The chain joins TRBV11-2 to TRBJ2-1; D uncertain. V was clipped by 3 bases and J by 0 bases, with 9 bases between them. CDR3 length equals 15 residues. Germline V gene lookup returns CDR1 SGHAT and CDR2 FQNNGV.

The chain has TRBV11-1 and TRBJ1-4, with 8 bases lining up with TRBD1. Germline values: CDR1 SGHAT, CDR2 FQDESV (reference sequence). V shed 4 bases and J 5 bases; nucleotides not matched to a gene: 3. The CDR3 length is 14 residues. The DNA of the CDR3 is TGTGCCAGCAGCTCCGGGACAGGAAATGAAAAACTGTTTTTT. Amino acid sequence: CASSSGTGNEKLFF. The variable domain in full, with the rest retrieved from reference TRBV11-1 and TRBJ1-4, is EAEVAQSPRYKITEKSQAVAFWCDPISGHATLYWYRQILGQGPELLVQFQDESVVDDSQLPKDRFSAERLKGVDSTLKIQPAELGDSAMYLCASSSGTGNEKLFFGSGTQLSVL.

The chain combines TRBV14 with TRBJ2-7, with 7 bases that match TRBD1. The junction had 5 bases not matched to a gene; V was cut back by 6 bases and J by 0 bases. In germline, CDR1 is SGHDN, CDR2 FVKESK. The CDR3 contains 14 residues. CDR3 nucleotide sequence: TGTGCCAGCAGGTCCGGGACAGACTCCTACGAGCAGTACTTC. Amino acid sequence: CASRSGTDSYEQYF.